A single sample is the source of the 5 T cell receptor beta chains below, sequenced in a study of shared clonotypes between healthy human individuals. Measured with immunoSEQ multiplex PCR; TCRdb has only the in-frame clones, and not every one. Counted here are 2,500,000 or so clones, approximately 92% occurring once; the ten biggest clones make up roughly 0.13%. The specimen was naive CD4+ T cells sorted from blood. The subset was: CD45RA+ positively selected. These receptors all come from a man aged 18 to 30 in good health.

This clone was observed a handful of times. Other DNA sequences in this sample translate to the same CDR3. V gene TRBV18 combines with J gene TRBJ1-5, with D tentatively TRBD1 (5 bases). The CDR3 covers 13 residues. In germline, CDR1 is KGHSH, CDR2 LQKENI. V gave up 3 bases and J gave up 5 bases, with 8 bases separating them. This CDR3 reads CASSPQGDQPQHF. CDR3 coding DNA: TGTGCCAGCTCACCCCAGGGCGATCAGCCCCAGCATTTT. The variable domain in full, with the rest retrieved from reference TRBV18 and TRBJ1-5, is NAGVMQNPRHLVRRRGQEARLRCSPMKGHSHVYWYRQLPEEGLKFMVYLQKENIIDESGMPKERFSAEFPKEGPSILRIQQVVRGDSAAYFCASSPQGDQPQHFGDGTRLSIL.

The V gene is TRBV11-3, the J gene TRBJ2-1; 12 positions match TRBD2. Trimming cost V 4 bases and J 5 bases; bases outside gene matches: 6. Germline V CDR1 and CDR2: SGHNT, YENEEA. The CDR3 extends over 16 amino acids. CDR3 sequence reads: CASSSSGRDLNNEQFF. The CDR3 coding sequence is TGTGCCAGCAGCTCTAGCGGGAGGGACCTAAACAATGAGCAGTTCTTC.

The rearrangement links TRBV30 to TRBJ2-2; 12 nucleotides agree with TRBD2. Germline CDR1 and CDR2: GTSNPN and SVGIG (reference sequence). The CDR3 is made up of 16 amino acids. The V and J ends lost 0 bases and 5 bases, in that order; junction bases with no gene match: 4. The CDR3 region has the DNA TGTGCCTGGAGTGTTCTAGCGGGGGGGCCGACCGGGGAGCTGTTTTTT. Encoded protein: CAWSVLAGGPTGELFF.

The V and J genes are TRBV7-8 and TRBJ1-1; 8 bases line up with TRBD1. The trim removed 4 bases at V and 0 bases at J, leaving 7 bases unmatched. Germline-derived CDR1 and CDR2 are SGHVS and FQNEAQ. The CDR3 length is 16 residues. The DNA of the CDR3 is TGTGCCAGCAGCTCCAGAGACAGGGGTTTGAACACTGAAGCTTTCTTT. Translation: CASSSRDRGLNTEAFF.

Worth noting for this clone: Different DNA sequences within this sample yield the same CDR3. The rearrangement uses TRBV20-1 and TRBJ2-5, with D tentatively TRBD2 (6 bases). This CDR3 contains 11 residues. Trimming removed 6 bases at V and 4 bases at J, with 9 bases between. Germline-derived CDR1 and CDR2 are DFQATT and SNEGSKA (reference sequence). As DNA, the CDR3 is TGCAGTGCCCGGAGGGGAGAGACCCAGTACTTC. Amino acids: CSARRGETQYF.